This record looks at one T cell receptor (beta chain) sequence and its context. The data are from a study of cytomegalovirus exposure and HLA in healthy donors. In the PCR, 60 Vbeta and 13 Jbeta primers were used. The data were produced by immunoSEQ multiplex PCR, yet TCRdb's version contains in-frame clones alone and is incomplete. The sample yields about 72,000 clones, of which the top ten take up about 5%. The germline CDR1 and CDR2 sequences are WNHNN and SYGVQD (reference sequence). The CDR3 loop spans 20 amino acids. With V trimmed by 4 bases and J by 4 bases, 15 bases remained unmatched. The chain carries TRBV10-1 and TRBJ1-6, with 11 bases aligning to TRBD1. The sample consisted of PBMCs. The sequence came from a woman between 40 and 55 years old in good health and CMV-seropositive. CDR3 sequence reads: CASSGLAGQGAPPYNSPLHF. The CDR3 nucleotides read TGCGCCAGCAGTGGGTTAGCCGGACAGGGGGCTCCCCCATATAATTCACCCCTCCACTTT.